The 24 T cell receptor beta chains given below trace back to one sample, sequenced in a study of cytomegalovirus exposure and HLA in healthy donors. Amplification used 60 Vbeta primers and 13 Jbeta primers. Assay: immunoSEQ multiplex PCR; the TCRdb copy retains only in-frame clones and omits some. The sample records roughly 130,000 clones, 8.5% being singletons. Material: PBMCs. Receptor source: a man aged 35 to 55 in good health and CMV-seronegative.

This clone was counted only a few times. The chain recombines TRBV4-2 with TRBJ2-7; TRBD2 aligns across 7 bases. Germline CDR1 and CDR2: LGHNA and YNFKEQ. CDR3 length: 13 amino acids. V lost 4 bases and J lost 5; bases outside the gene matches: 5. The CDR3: CASSRGGTDEQYF. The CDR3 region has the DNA TGTGCCAGCAGCCGGGGGGGGACTGACGAGCAGTACTTC.

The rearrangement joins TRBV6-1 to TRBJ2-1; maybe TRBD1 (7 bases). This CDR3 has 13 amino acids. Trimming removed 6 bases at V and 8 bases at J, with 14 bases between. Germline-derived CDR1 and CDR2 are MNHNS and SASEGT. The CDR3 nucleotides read TGTGCCAGCAGCTGGACAGGCGGGGATGAGCAGTTCTTC. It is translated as CASSWTGGDEQFF.

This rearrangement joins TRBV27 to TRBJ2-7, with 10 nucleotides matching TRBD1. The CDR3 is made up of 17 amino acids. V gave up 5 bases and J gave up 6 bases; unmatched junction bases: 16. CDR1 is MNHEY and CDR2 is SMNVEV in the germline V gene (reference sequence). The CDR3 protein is CASSKDRGFGMSSEQYF. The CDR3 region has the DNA TGTGCCAGCAGTAAGGACAGGGGGTTCGGTATGTCGTCCGAGCAGTACTTC.

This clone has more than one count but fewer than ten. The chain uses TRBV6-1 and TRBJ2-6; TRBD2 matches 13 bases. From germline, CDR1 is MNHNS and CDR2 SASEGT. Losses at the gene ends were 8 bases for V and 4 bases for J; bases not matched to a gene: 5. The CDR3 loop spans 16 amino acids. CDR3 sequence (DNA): TGTGCCAGCCGTGGACTAGCGGGGGTGGGGGCCAACGTCCTGACTTTC. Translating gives CASRGLAGVGANVLTF.

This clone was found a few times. The CDR3 nucleotides are TGTGCCAGCAGCGGGACAGGAGGGGCGGGTACGCAGTATTTT. Protein sequence: CASSGTGGAGTQYF. This rearrangement joins TRBV9 to TRBJ2-3, with D maybe TRBD1 (7 bases). This CDR3 region has 14 residues. The V end lost 3 bases, the J end lost 8 bases, and 16 bases lay between the germline ends. Germline loops: CDR1 SGDLS, CDR2 YYNGEE.

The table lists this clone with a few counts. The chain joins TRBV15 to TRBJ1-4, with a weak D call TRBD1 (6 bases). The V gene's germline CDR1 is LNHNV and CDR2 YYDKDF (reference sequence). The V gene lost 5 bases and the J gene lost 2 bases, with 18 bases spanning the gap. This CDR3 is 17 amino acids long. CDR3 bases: TGTGCCACCAGCGGGGGACATAGCGGGTCCACTAATGAAAAACTGTTTTTT. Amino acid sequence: CATSGGHSGSTNEKLFF.

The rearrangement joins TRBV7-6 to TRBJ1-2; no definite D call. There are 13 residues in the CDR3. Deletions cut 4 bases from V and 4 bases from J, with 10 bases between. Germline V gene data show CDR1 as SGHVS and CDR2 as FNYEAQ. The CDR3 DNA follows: TGTGCCAGCAGCTCCAACAGTGGCTATGGCTACACCTTC. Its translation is CASSSNSGYGYTF.

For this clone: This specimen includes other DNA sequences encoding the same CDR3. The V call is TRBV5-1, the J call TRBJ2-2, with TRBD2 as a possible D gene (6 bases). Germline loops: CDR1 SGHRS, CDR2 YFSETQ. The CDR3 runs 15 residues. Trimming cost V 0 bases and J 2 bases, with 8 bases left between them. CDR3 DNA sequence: TGCGCCAGCAGCTTGGGCGGGGCAAACACCGGGGAGCTGTTTTTT. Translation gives CASSLGGANTGELFF.

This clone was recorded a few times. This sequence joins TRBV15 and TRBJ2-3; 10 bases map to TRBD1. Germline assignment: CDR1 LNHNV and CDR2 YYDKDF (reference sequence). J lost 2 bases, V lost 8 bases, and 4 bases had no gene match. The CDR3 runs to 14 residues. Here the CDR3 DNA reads TGTGCCACCGGGGGACAGGGGTACACAGATACGCAGTATTTT. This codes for CATGGQGYTDTQYF.

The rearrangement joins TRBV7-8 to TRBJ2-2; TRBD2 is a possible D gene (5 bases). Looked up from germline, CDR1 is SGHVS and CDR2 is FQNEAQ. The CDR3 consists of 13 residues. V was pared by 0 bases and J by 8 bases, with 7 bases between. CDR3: CASSLAGSGELFF. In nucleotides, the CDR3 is TGTGCCAGCAGCTTAGCGGGGAGTGGGGAGCTGTTTTTT.

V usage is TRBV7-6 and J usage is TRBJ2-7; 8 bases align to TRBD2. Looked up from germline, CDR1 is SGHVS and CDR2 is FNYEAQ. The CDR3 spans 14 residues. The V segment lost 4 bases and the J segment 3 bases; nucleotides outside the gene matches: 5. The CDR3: CASSSGSGGYEQYF. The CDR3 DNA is TGTGCCAGCAGCTCGGGGAGCGGGGGCTACGAGCAGTACTTC.

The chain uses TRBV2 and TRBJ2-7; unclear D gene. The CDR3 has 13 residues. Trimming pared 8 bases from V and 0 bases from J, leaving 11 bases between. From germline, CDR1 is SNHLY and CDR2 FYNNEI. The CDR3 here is CASGGVFSYEQYF. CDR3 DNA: TGTGCCAGCGGTGGAGTCTTCTCCTACGAGCAGTACTTC.

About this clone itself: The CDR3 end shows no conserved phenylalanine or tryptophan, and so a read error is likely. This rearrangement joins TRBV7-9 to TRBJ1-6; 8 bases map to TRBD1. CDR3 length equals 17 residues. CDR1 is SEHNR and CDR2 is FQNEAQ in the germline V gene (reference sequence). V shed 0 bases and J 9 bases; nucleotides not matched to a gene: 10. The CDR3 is CASSLALVQGVGSPLHV. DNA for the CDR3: TGTGCCAGCAGCTTAGCGCTGGTACAGGGGGTCGGTTCACCCCTCCACGTT.

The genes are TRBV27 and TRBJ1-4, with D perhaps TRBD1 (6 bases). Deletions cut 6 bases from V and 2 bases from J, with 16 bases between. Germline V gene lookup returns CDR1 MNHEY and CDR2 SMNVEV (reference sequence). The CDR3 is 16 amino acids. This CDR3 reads CASRPITGITNEKLFF. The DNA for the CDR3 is TGTGCCAGCAGGCCTATAACAGGGATTACTAATGAAAAACTGTTTTTT.

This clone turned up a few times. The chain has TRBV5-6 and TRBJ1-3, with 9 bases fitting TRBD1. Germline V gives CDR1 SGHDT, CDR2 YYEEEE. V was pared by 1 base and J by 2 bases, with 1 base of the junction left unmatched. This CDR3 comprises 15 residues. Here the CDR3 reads CASSLWTGAGNTIYF. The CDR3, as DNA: TGTGCCAGCAGCTTGTGGACAGGGGCTGGAAACACCATATATTTT.

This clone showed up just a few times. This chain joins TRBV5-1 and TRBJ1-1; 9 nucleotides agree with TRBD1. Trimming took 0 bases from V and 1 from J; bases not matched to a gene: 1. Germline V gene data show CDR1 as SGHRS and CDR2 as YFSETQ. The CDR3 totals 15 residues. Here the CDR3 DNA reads TGCGCCAGCAGCTTGGCGGGACAGGGGAACACTGAAGCTTTCTTT. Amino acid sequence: CASSLAGQGNTEAFF.

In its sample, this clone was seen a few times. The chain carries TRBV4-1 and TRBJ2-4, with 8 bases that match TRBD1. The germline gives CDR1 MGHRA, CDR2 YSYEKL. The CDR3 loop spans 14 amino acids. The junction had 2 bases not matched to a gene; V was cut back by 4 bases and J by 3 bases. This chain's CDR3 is CASSPGTGKNIQYF. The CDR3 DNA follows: TGCGCCAGCAGCCCCGGGACAGGCAAAAACATTCAGTACTTC.

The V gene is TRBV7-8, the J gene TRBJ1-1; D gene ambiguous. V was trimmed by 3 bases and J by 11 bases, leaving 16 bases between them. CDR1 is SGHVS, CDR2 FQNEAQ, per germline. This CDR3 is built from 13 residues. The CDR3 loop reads CASSLEKKLGAFF. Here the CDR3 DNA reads TGTGCCAGCAGCTTGGAGAAAAAACTAGGGGCTTTCTTT. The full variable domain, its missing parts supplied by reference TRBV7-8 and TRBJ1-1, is GAGVSQSPRYKVAKRGQDVALRCDPISGHVSLFWYQQALGQGPEFLTYFQNEAQLDKSGLPSDRFFAERPEGSVSTLKIQRTQQEDSAVYLCASSLEKKLGAFFGQGTRLTVV.

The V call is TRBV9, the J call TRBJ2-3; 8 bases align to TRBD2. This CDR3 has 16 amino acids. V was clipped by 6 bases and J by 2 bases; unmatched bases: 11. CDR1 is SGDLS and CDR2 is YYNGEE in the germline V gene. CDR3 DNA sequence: TGTGCCAGCACCACTACACCGGGGGGGTACACAGATACGCAGTATTTT. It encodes CASTTTPGGYTDTQYF.

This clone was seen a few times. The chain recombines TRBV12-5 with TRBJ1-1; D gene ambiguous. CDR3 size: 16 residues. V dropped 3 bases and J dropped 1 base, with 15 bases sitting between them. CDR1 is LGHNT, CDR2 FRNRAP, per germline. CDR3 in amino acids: CASGFQLPGSNTEAFF. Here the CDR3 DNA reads TGTGCTAGTGGTTTCCAACTCCCGGGTTCGAACACTGAAGCTTTCTTT.

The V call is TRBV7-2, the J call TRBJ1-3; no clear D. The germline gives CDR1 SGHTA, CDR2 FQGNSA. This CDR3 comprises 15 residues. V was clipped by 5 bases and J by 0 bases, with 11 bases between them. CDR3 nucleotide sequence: TGTGCCAGCAGCCCGGGTGGCAGCTCTGGAAACACCATATATTTT. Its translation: CASSPGGSSGNTIYF.

The CDR3 sequence: CAPSTDREVYEQYF. For the CDR3, the DNA is TGTGCCCCATCCACGGACAGGGAAGTCTACGAGCAGTACTTC. This chain connects TRBV6-5 to TRBJ2-7; 8 nucleotides align to TRBD1. Germline trimming cut 11 bases from V and 3 bases from J; bases unmatched to any gene: 12. The CDR3 is 14 residues long. The germline V gene has CDR1 MNHEY and CDR2 SVGAGI.

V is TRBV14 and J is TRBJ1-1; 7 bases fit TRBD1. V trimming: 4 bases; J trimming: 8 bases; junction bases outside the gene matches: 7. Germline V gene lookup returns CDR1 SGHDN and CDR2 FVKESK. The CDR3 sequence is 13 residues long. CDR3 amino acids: CASSPTQGLEAFF. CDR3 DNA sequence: TGTGCCAGCAGCCCTACACAGGGGTTAGAAGCTTTCTTT.

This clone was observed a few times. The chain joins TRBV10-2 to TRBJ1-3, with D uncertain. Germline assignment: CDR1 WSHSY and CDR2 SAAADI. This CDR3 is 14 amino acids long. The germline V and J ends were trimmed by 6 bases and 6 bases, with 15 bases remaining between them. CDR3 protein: CASSSDPPVNTIYF. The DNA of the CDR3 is TGCGCCAGCAGCTCCGATCCCCCGGTAAACACCATATATTTT.